The clone carrying this T cell receptor (beta chain) was detected only once. Antigen: not known. Newly diagnosed hyperthyroidism, duration under 2 months, in patients aged 18 to 65. It was uncontrolled infection, other autoimmune disease, pregnancy or lactation that excluded patients. The ends were cut back, 4 bases at V and 7 bases at J, with 10 bases in the middle. The length of the CDR3 is 12 residues. These data belong to a study of T cells in Graves' hyperthyroidism and ophthalmopathy. Regarding the study as a whole: Blood also showed most of the thyroid clonotypes that were expanded above 0.001.

TCR beta CDR3 sequences were amplified from RNA transcripts. RT-PCR in the first round (using the HTBI primer set) targeted the TCR CDR3. TCRdb re-derived calls from the multiplex PCR reads in MiXCR, one entry per CDR3 protein. The data contain 380,000 or so distinct CDR3 sequences, about 19% of them seen just once; the ten biggest clones take up approximately 4%. The sample comprised blood. The sequence was collected from a woman younger than 35 with Graves' hyperthyroidism. The V call is TRBV12-3 or TRBV12-4, the J call TRBJ1-2, with D perhaps TRBD1 (5 bases). The CDR3 protein is CASSYLGLGYTF. The CDR3 DNA reads as TGTGCCAGCAGTTACCTGGGGCTTGGCTACACCTTC.